These 2 T cell receptor beta chains share one sample of origin, sequenced in a study of cytomegalovirus exposure and HLA in healthy donors. A multiplex PCR was run with 60 Vbeta primers and 13 Jbeta primers. TCRdb keeps only in-frame clones here, not all; method: immunoSEQ multiplex PCR. Of some 150,000 clones in the sample, more than 70% are singletons; the top ten hold approximately 1.1%. The sample was PBMCs. All receptors come from a male donor in good health and CMV-seronegative.

The gene calls are TRBV6-5 and TRBJ1-1, with D possibly TRBD1 on 5 matching bases. The CDR3 contains 12 residues. Germline CDR1 is MNHEY and CDR2 is SVGAGI. Trimming stripped 4 bases from V and 10 bases from J, with 13 bases between. Here the CDR3 reads CASSLASGGAFF. The CDR3 nucleotides are TGTGCCAGCAGTTTGGCCTCGGGGGGAGCTTTCTTT.

The chain recombines TRBV9 with TRBJ1-3; the D is unclear. Germline V gene data show CDR1 as SGDLS and CDR2 as YYNGEE. With 0 bases removed from V and 0 bases from J, the gap between germline ends came to 10 bases. The CDR3 totals 16 residues. CDR3 region: CASSVEPPDSGNTIYF. CDR3 coding DNA: TGTGCCAGCAGCGTAGAGCCCCCCGACTCTGGAAACACCATATATTTT.